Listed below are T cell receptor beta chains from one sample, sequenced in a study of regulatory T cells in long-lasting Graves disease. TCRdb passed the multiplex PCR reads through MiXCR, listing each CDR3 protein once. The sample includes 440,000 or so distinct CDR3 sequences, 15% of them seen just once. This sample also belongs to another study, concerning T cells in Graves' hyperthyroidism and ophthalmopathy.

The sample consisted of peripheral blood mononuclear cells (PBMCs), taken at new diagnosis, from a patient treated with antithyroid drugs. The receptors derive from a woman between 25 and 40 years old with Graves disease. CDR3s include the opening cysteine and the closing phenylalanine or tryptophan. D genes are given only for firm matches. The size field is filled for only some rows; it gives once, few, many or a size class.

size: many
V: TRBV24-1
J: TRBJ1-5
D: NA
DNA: TGTGCCACCAGTGTAGGGGGTCAGCCCCAGCATTTT
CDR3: CATSVGGQPQHF

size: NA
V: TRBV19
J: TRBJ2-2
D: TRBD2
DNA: TGTGCCAGCAGCGGGGGCCCAAGCGGGAGGGGGACCGGGGAGCTGTTTTTT
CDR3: CASSGGPSGRGTGELFF

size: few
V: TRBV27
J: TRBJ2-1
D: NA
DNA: TGTGCCAGCAGTCTCTTCGAGGGGCTCTACAATGAGCAGTTCTTC
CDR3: CASSLFEGLYNEQFF

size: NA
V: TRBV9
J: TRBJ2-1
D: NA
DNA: TGTGCCAGCAGCGTGCTAACAGGGAGCCCCAATGAGCAGTTCTTC
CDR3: CASSVLTGSPNEQFF

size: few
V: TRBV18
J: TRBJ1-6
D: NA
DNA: TGTGCCAGCTCACCGGACCTCTCTTCACCCCTCCACTTT
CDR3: CASSPDLSSPLHF

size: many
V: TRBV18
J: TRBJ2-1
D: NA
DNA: TGTGCCAGCTCACGGGGAGGCGATGAGCAGTTCTTC
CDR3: CASSRGGDEQFF

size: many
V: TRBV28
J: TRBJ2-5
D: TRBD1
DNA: TGTGCCAGCACCCAACAGGGGGCAGGGGAGACCCAGTACTTC
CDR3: CASTQQGAGETQYF

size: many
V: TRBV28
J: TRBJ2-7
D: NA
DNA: TGTGCCAGCAGTTTTACGTACGAGCAGTACTTC
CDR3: CASSFTYEQYF

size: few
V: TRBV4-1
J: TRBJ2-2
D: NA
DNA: TGCGCCAGCAGCCAAGAGGGCAGCTTTGGGGAGCTGTTTTTT
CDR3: CASSQEGSFGELFF

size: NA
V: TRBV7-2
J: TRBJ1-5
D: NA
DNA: TGTGCCAGCAGCCTGACAGTTATAGGCAATCAGCCCCAGCATTTT
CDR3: CASSLTVIGNQPQHF

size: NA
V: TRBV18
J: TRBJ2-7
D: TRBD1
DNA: TGTGCCAGCTCCCCCACGGGGACAGCTGCGTACGAGCAGTACTTC
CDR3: CASSPTGTAAYEQYF

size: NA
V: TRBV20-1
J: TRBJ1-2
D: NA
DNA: TGCAGTGCTAGTACGGGCCAGCACTATGGCTACACCTTC
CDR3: CSASTGQHYGYTF

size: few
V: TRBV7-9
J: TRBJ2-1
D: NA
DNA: TGTGCCAGCAGCTTAGCGACACGGTATGAGCAGTTCTTC
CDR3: CASSLATRYEQFF

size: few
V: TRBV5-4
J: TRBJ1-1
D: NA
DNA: TGTGCCAGCAGCTTGGAGGGCAGGGGTAACACTGAAGCTTTCTTT
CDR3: CASSLEGRGNTEAFF

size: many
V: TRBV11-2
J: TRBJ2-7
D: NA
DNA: TGTGCCAGCAGCTTAGTGAACACCTACTCCTCCTACGAGCAGTACTTC
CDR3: CASSLVNTYSSYEQYF

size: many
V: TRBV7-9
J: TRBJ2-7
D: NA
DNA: TGTGCCAGCAGCTGGGCCACGGGCCACGAGCAGTACTTC
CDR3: CASSWATGHEQYF

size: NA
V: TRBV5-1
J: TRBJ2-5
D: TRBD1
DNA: TGCGCCAGCAAAGGACAGGAGCAAGAGGCCCAGTACTTC
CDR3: CASKGQEQEAQYF

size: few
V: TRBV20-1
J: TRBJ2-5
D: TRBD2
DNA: TGCAGTGCTAGAGATTGGGGTAGCGGGAGCCTCCAAGAGACCCAGTACTTC
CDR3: CSARDWGSGSLQETQYF

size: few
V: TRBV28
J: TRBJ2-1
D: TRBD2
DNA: TGTGCCAGCACTTTTAGCGGGAGGGGCCCCTACAATGAGCAGTTCTTC
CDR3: CASTFSGRGPYNEQFF

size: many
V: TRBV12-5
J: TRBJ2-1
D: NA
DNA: TGTGCTAGTGGTTTGGTACTCAGGACGGCGAGAACCAATGAGCAGTTCTTC
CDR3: CASGLVLRTARTNEQFF

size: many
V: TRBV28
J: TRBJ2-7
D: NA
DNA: TGTGCCAGCAGCTTAGTGGCAGCGAGCTACGAGCAGTACTTC
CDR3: CASSLVAASYEQYF

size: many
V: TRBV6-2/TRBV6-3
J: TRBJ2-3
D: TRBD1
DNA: TGTGCCAGCAGTAAGGGACAGGGAACAGATACGCAGTATTTT
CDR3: CASSKGQGTDTQYF

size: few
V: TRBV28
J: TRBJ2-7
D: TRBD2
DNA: TGTGCCAGCAGGATTGGCGGGAGTTTGTACGAGCAGTACTTC
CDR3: CASRIGGSLYEQYF

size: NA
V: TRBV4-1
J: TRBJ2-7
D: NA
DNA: TGCGCCAGCAGCCACCCCCTCAAATCGAGGACCTACAATGAGCAGTACTTC
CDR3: CASSHPLKSRTYNEQYF

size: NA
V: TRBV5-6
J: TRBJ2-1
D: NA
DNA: TGTGCCAGCAGGTCCCGCTCCTACAATGAGCAGTTCTTC
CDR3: CASRSRSYNEQFF

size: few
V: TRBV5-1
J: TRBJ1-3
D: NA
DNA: TGCGCCAGCAGCTTGACACTGGGTGGAAACACCATATATTTT
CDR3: CASSLTLGGNTIYF

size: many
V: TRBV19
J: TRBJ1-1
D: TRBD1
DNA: TGTGCCAGTAGTTACCGGGACAGGGAAACTGAAGCTTTCTTT
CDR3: CASSYRDRETEAFF

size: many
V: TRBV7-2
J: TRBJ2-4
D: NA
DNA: TGTGCCAGCAGTTACGGGGGCGGGATCGGTTTAGCCAAAAACATTCAGTACTTC
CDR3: CASSYGGGIGLAKNIQYF

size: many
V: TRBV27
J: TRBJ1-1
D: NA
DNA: TGTGCCAGCAGTTTACTCCCAATTTTCGAGAACACTGAAGCTTTCTTT
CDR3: CASSLLPIFENTEAFF

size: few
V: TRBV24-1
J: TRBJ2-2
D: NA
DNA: TGTGCCACCGGGTTTGGGGGAGAGACCACCGGGGAGCTGTTTTTT
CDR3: CATGFGGETTGELFF

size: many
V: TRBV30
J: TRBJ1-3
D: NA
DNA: TGTGCCTGGAGTGCGGCGGGGGGAACCTCTGGAAACACCATATATTTT
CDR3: CAWSAAGGTSGNTIYF

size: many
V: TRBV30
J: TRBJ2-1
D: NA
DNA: TGTGCCTGGAGTGTATTGGCTAGTTCCTACAATGAGCAGTTCTTC
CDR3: CAWSVLASSYNEQFF

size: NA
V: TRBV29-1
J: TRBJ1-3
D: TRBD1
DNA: TGCAGCGCCTACCTTGGGACAGAATTTGGAAACACCATATATTTT
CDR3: CSAYLGTEFGNTIYF

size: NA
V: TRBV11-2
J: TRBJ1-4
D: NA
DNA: TGTGCCAGCAGCTCCAGCCCTCGGGCCGAAAAACTGTTTTTT
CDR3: CASSSSPRAEKLFF

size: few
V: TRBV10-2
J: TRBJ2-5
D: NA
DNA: TGCGCCAGCGGGGAAGAGACCCAGTACTTC
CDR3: CASGEETQYF

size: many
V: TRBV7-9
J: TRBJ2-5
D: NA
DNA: TGTGCCAGCAGCTTCTCGGGCTACAGGGAGGAGACCCAGTACTTC
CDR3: CASSFSGYREETQYF

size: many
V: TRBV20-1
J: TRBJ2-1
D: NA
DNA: TGCAGTGCTAGTAGGGAAGCCTCATACAATGAGCAGTTCTTC
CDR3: CSASREASYNEQFF

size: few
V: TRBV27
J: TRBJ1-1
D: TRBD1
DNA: TGTGCCAGCAACCAGGGGGCCGGGAACACTGAAGCTTTCTTT
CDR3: CASNQGAGNTEAFF